This entry lists 32 T cell receptor beta chains sequenced from one sample in a study of OX40 agonist ivuxolimab in advanced cancers. Generated by immunoSEQ multiplex PCR, the TCRdb table keeps only in-frame clones and is missing some. The sample has 55,000 to 65,000 clones; less than 90% are singletons. Material: CD4+ or CD8+ T cells sorted from blood, obtained in a trial of the OX40 agonist ivuxolimab. Source of these receptors: an adult with an advanced solid tumor such as melanoma, head and neck, liver or kidney cancer.

The chain couples TRBV9 to TRBJ1-5; no clear D gene. The CDR3 is 14 amino acids. V was cut by 0 bases and J by 0 bases, with 4 bases left in between. Germline V gives CDR1 SGDLS, CDR2 YYNGEE. CDR3 region: CASSVDDSNQPQHF. As DNA, the CDR3 is TGTGCCAGCAGCGTAGATGATAGCAATCAGCCCCAGCATTTT.

This sequence joins TRBV21-1 and TRBJ2-7; TRBD2, the table's D call, was not compared with the DNA. TRBV21-1 represents a pseudogene. CDR3 size: 13 residues. This chain's CDR3 is CASSGGMEGWQYF. DNA of the CDR3: TGTGCCAGCAGCGGGGGGATGGAGGGATGGCAGTACTTC.

The count of this clone is one. The V call is TRBV6-5, the J call TRBJ2-5; 7 nucleotides align to TRBD2. Losses at the gene ends were 2 bases for V and 6 bases for J; bases not matched to a gene: 6. The CDR3 covers 14 residues. Per the germline V gene, CDR1 is MNHEY and CDR2 is SVGAGI. The CDR3 coding sequence is TGTGCCAGCAGTTACAGGCGGGAGTTGAAGACCCAGTACTTC. This codes for CASSYRRELKTQYF.

The rearrangement uses TRBV7-3 and TRBJ2-3, with a weak D call TRBD2 (6 bases). CDR1 is SGHTA and CDR2 is FQGTGA in the germline V gene. The CDR3 covers 15 residues. V was shortened by 5 bases and J by 0 bases, with 12 bases between the two germline ends. CDR3 amino acids: CASSRFSGSTDTQYF. The DNA of the CDR3 is TGTGCCAGCAGCCGTTTTAGCGGTAGCACAGATACGCAGTATTTT.

CDR3 sequence (DNA): TGTGCCAGTAGTATAGACCTAGCTGGGTCCGCAGATACGCAGTATTTT. Translation gives CASSIDLAGSADTQYF. The gene calls are TRBV19 and TRBJ2-3; possible D gene TRBD2, 5 bases. This CDR3 spans 16 amino acids. Germline V gene sequence: CDR1 LNHDA, CDR2 SQIVND (reference sequence). With 0 bases removed from V and 4 bases from J, the gap between germline ends came to 14 bases.

The rearrangement links TRBV19 to TRBJ1-5, with a possible D match to TRBD1 (6 bases). The V end was cut by 5 bases, the J end by 3 bases, with 11 bases between. Germline CDR1 reads LNHDA; CDR2 reads SQIVND (reference sequence). The CDR3 sequence is 14 residues long. CDR3 in DNA: TGTGCCAGTAGTCTCGCAGGGGACAATCAGCCCCAGCATTTT. Translation gives CASSLAGDNQPQHF. The full variable domain, rest sourced from reference TRBV19 and TRBJ1-5, is DGGITQSPKYLFRKEGQNVTLSCEQNLNHDAMYWYRQDPGQGLRLIYYSQIVNDFQKGDIAEGYSVSREKKESFPLTVTSAQKNPTAFYLCASSLAGDNQPQHFGDGTRLSIL.

CDR3 nucleotides: TGTGCCAGCAGCGCGGGACGGATCTATGGCTACACCTTC. This sequence encodes CASSAGRIYGYTF. V and J are TRBV5-6 and TRBJ1-2; a weak D match, TRBD1 (5 bases). Deletions cut 4 bases from V and 4 bases from J, with 11 bases between. There are 13 residues in the CDR3. The germline V gene has CDR1 SGHDT and CDR2 YYEEEE.

The CDR3 DNA sequence: TGTGCCAGCAGTGTCGCACTCAGTCAGCCCCAGCATTTT. Translation: CASSVALSQPQHF. The J gene is TRBJ1-5, the V gene TRBV6-1; D unresolved. Between the trimmed V and J ends, which lost 4 bases and 6 bases, there was a span of 10 bases. Germline values: CDR1 MNHNS, CDR2 SASEGT. The CDR3 has 13 residues.

The chain is built from TRBV4-1 and TRBJ1-5; D gene ambiguous. V lost 0 bases to trimming and J lost 4 bases, with 4 bases between them. Germline V gene lookup returns CDR1 MGHRA and CDR2 YSYEKL. There are 13 residues in the CDR3. This CDR3 reads CASSQEQNQPQHF. In DNA form, the CDR3 reads TGCGCCAGCAGCCAAGAACAAAATCAGCCCCAGCATTTT.

Turning to this clone: This specimen includes other DNA sequences encoding the same CDR3. The V and J genes are TRBV14 and TRBJ2-2; D unresolved. Germline lookup yields CDR1 SGHDN and CDR2 FVKESK. The length of the CDR3 is 13 residues. Trimming shortened V by 1 base and J by 6 bases, and 6 bases separated the two germline ends. The DNA of the CDR3 is TGTGCCAGCAGCCAAGTTCGCGCCGGGGAGCTGTTTTTT. This codes for CASSQVRAGELFF.

The rearrangement links TRBV18 to TRBJ2-3; D not resolved. The CDR3 has 16 residues. Trimming took off 6 bases at V and 0 bases at J, with 16 bases between the two ends. Per the germline V gene, CDR1 is KGHSH and CDR2 is LQKENI. The DNA of the CDR3 is TGTGCCAGCTCCTGGTCGGGCTTGGCAAGCACAGATACGCAGTATTTT. Its protein product is CASSWSGLASTDTQYF.

V is TRBV6-6 and J is TRBJ1-3, with D maybe TRBD1 (5 bases). This CDR3 is 14 amino acids long. In germline, CDR1 is MNHNY, CDR2 SVGAGI (reference sequence). Trimming cost V 6 bases and J 0 bases, with 9 bases left between them. The CDR3 nucleotides read TGTGCCAGCAGGCCAGACAGCTCTGGAAACACCATATATTTT. It specifies CASRPDSSGNTIYF.

The chain carries TRBV19 and TRBJ2-1; TRBD2 aligns across 13 bases. Germline V gene data show CDR1 as LNHDA and CDR2 as SQIVND (reference sequence). The CDR3 is 17 amino acids. V trimming: 4 bases; J trimming: 8 bases; junction bases outside the gene matches: 11. The CDR3 region has the DNA TGTGCCAGTAGTACCGGACTAGCGGGAGTAAGAGCGGATGAGCAGTTCTTC. Translating it yields CASSTGLAGVRADEQFF.

The chain couples TRBV7-6 to TRBJ2-5, with unresolved D. The CDR3 totals 14 residues. The V gene lost 4 bases and the J gene lost 4 bases, with 13 bases spanning the gap. Germline CDR1 is SGHVS and CDR2 is FNYEAQ. CDR3 protein: CASSSPARGETQYF. In DNA, the CDR3 is TGTGCCAGCAGCTCCCCGGCGAGAGGAGAGACCCAGTACTTC.

The chain's CDR3 is CASNKGVSYEQYF. CDR3 in DNA: TGTGCCAGTAACAAAGGGGTCTCCTACGAGCAGTACTTC. The J gene is TRBJ2-7, the V gene TRBV19; D perhaps matches TRBD1 (5 bases). The V end was cut by 7 bases, the J end by 0 bases, with 10 bases between. This CDR3 has 13 amino acids. The V gene's germline CDR1 is LNHDA and CDR2 SQIVND (reference sequence).

The V and J genes are TRBV6-1 and TRBJ1-2; weak D call: TRBD1 (5 bases). V lost 10 bases to trimming and J lost 5 bases, with 20 bases between them. The CDR3 consists of 14 residues. Germline V lookup: CDR1 MNHNS, CDR2 SASEGT. CDR3 sequence: CANLRDPPGYGYTF. The DNA of the CDR3 is TGTGCCAACCTCCGGGACCCTCCTGGGTATGGCTACACCTTC.

The CDR3: CASSLSGPASTDTQYF. The CDR3, as DNA: TGTGCCAGCAGTTTATCGGGCCCAGCTAGCACAGATACGCAGTATTTT. This chain connects TRBV27 to TRBJ2-3; D not certain. CDR3 size: 16 residues. Germline V gene sequence: CDR1 MNHEY, CDR2 SMNVEV (reference sequence). Deletions cut 0 bases from V and 0 bases from J, with 10 bases between.

The rearrangement joins TRBV15 to TRBJ2-7, with TRBD1 identical over 9 bases. Losses at the gene ends were 0 bases for V and 0 bases for J; bases not matched to a gene: 3. Per the germline V gene, CDR1 is LNHNV and CDR2 is YYDKDF (reference sequence). This CDR3 region has 16 residues. The CDR3 region is CATSRDVDRGSYEQYF. CDR3 nucleotide sequence: TGTGCCACCAGCAGAGATGTGGACAGGGGCTCCTACGAGCAGTACTTC.

The rearrangement joins TRBV6-1 to TRBJ1-1; D is unclear. Trimming removed 5 bases at V and 11 bases at J, with 12 bases between. The CDR3 consists of 11 residues. Per the germline V gene, CDR1 is MNHNS and CDR2 is SASEGT. In nucleotides, the CDR3 is TGTGCCAGCAGTTACAAACAGTTCGCTTTCTTT. It yields the protein CASSYKQFAFF.

This chain links TRBV19 with TRBJ1-5; D is ambiguous. The CDR3 contains 15 residues. Trimming cost V 5 bases and J 5 bases, with 16 bases left between them. Germline V CDR1 and CDR2: LNHDA, SQIVND (reference sequence). In DNA form, the CDR3 reads TGTGCCAGTAGTGAAAGACCGGACGGCTATCAGCCCCAGCATTTT. Amino acid sequence: CASSERPDGYQPQHF.

The CDR3 loop reads CASSQISVNQGQYF. CDR3 bases: TGTGCCAGCAGCCAAATTAGTGTCAATCAGGGGCAGTACTTC. V gene TRBV14 combines with J gene TRBJ2-7, with D tentatively TRBD1 (5 bases). Germline CDR1 SGHDN, CDR2 FVKESK. V was shortened by 2 bases and J by 9 bases, with 17 bases between the two germline ends. The CDR3 covers 14 residues.

This sequence joins TRBV6-1 and TRBJ2-3; 9 nucleotides match TRBD1. Germline V gives CDR1 MNHNS, CDR2 SASEGT. The CDR3 is 15 residues long. J lost 5 bases, V lost 4 bases, and 7 bases had no gene match. This CDR3 reads CASSGGQGWGDTQYF. In nucleotides, the CDR3 is TGTGCCAGCAGTGGCGGACAGGGGTGGGGAGATACGCAGTATTTT.

The chain carries TRBV19 and TRBJ1-4, with unresolved D. With 9 bases removed from V and 5 bases from J, the gap between germline ends came to 19 bases. The length of the CDR3 is 15 residues. The germline CDR1 and CDR2 sequences are LNHDA and SQIVND (reference sequence). The CDR3 region is CASRRVQGRNEKLFF. As DNA, the CDR3 is TGTGCCAGCAGAAGGGTCCAAGGGCGGAATGAAAAACTGTTTTTT. Combining the CDR3 with reference TRBV19 and TRBJ1-4 gives the whole variable domain DGGITQSPKYLFRKEGQNVTLSCEQNLNHDAMYWYRQDPGQGLRLIYYSQIVNDFQKGDIAEGYSVSREKKESFPLTVTSAQKNPTAFYLCASRRVQGRNEKLFFGSGTQLSVL.

This clone was picked up one time. The chain is built from TRBV5-1 and TRBJ2-7; 7 bases line up with TRBD2. The CDR3 extends over 15 amino acids. Trimming took 1 base from V and 6 from J; bases not matched to a gene: 10. Germline-derived CDR1 and CDR2 are SGHRS and YFSETQ. DNA of the CDR3: TGCGCCAGCAGCTTGAGTACGGGGGGAAAGGGCGAGCAGTACTTC. Protein product: CASSLSTGGKGEQYF.

The rearrangement uses TRBV6-6 and TRBJ2-5; the D gene is possibly TRBD1 (5 bases). The CDR3 loop spans 16 amino acids. The germline V gene has CDR1 MNHNY and CDR2 SVGAGI (reference sequence). V lost 7 bases, J lost 5 bases, and 23 bases lay in between. The CDR3 nucleotides are TGTGCCAGCACCCTTACGAGGCAGGGAATTGTGGAGACCCAGTACTTC. This sequence encodes CASTLTRQGIVETQYF.

CDR3 in amino acids: CASSLGGSGTDTQYF. CDR3 bases: TGTGCCAGCAGCTTGGGGGGTTCCGGGACAGATACGCAGTATTTT. This chain links TRBV7-9 with TRBJ2-3, with D possibly matching TRBD2 (6 bases). V was pared by 3 bases and J by 3 bases, with 13 bases between. Germline V gives CDR1 SEHNR, CDR2 FQNEAQ (reference sequence). The CDR3 has 15 residues.

The chain joins TRBV7-6 to TRBJ2-7, with 10 bases identical to TRBD2. Per germline, CDR1 SGHVS and CDR2 FNYEAQ. V lost 3 bases and J lost 3; bases outside the gene matches: 5. This CDR3 comprises 15 residues. The CDR3 loop reads CASSLSSGSNYEQYF. CDR3 DNA: TGTGCCAGCAGCTTGTCTAGCGGGAGTAACTACGAGCAGTACTTC.

This sequence joins TRBV7-2 and TRBJ2-3; TRBD2 agrees at 8 bases. V shed 5 bases and J 0 bases; nucleotides not matched to a gene: 10. Germline CDR1 and CDR2: SGHTA and FQGNSA. The CDR3 runs 17 residues. DNA for the CDR3: TGTGCCAGCAGCGTTCTTAGCGGGATTAAGAGCACAGATACGCAGTATTTT. Protein sequence: CASSVLSGIKSTDTQYF.

This rearrangement joins TRBV30 to TRBJ2-7; tentatively, D is TRBD1 (6 bases). Germline CDR1 and CDR2: GTSNPN and SVGIG (reference sequence). With 2 bases removed from V and 5 bases from J, the gap between germline ends came to 13 bases. This CDR3 region has 13 residues. In DNA, the CDR3 is TGTGCCTGGAGTTGGGGCAGGGACAACGAGCAGTACTTC. Translated: CAWSWGRDNEQYF.

The chain recombines TRBV4-3 with TRBJ2-2; D remains ambiguous. Germline-derived CDR1 and CDR2 are LGHNA and YSLEER. Trimming left V 1 base short and J 4 bases short, with 4 bases between. This CDR3 contains 13 residues. The CDR3 bases are TGCGCCAGCAGCCAAGTATTCACCGGGGAGCTGTTTTTT. Its protein product is CASSQVFTGELFF.

This rearrangement joins TRBV19 to TRBJ2-3; 7 positions agree with TRBD1. CDR3 length: 15 amino acids. The ends lost 3 bases at V and 3 bases at J; junction bases unmatched: 6. Germline CDR1 and CDR2: LNHDA and SQIVND (reference sequence). The CDR3 sequence is CASSIRQGITDTQYF. CDR3 nucleotide sequence: TGTGCCAGTAGTATCCGACAGGGAATTACAGATACGCAGTATTTT.

The V gene is TRBV7-2, the J gene TRBJ2-5; D is undetermined. Trimming pared 0 bases from V and 4 bases from J, leaving 18 bases between. This CDR3 comprises 17 residues. Germline V CDR1 and CDR2: SGHTA, FQGNSA. The CDR3 spells CASSLAVDLTNTETQYF. For the CDR3, the DNA is TGTGCCAGCAGCTTAGCCGTGGATCTGACAAACACAGAGACCCAGTACTTC.